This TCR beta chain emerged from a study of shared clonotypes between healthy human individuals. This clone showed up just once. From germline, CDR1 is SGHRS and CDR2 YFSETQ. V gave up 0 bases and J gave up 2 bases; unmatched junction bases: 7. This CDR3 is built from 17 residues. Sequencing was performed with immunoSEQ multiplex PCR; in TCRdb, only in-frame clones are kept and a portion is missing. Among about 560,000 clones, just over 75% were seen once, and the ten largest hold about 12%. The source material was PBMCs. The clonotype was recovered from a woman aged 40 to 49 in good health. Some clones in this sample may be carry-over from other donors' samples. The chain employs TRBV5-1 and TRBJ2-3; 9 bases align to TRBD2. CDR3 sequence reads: CASSLGRLAEPTDTQYF. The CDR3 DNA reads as TGCGCCAGCAGCTTGGGGAGACTAGCGGAACCCACAGATACGCAGTATTTT.